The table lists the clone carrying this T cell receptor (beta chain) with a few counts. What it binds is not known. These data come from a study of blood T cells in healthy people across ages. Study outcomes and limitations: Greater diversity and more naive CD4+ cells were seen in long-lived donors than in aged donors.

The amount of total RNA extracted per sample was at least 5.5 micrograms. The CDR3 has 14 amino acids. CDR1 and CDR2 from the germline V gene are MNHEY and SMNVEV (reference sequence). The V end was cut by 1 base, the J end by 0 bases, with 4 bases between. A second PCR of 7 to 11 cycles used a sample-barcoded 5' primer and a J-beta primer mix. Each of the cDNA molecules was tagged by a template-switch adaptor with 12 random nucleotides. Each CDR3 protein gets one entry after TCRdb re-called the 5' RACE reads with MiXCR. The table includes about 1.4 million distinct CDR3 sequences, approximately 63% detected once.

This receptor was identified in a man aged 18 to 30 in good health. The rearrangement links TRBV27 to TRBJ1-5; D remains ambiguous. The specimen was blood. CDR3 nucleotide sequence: TGTGCCAGCAGTTTATTTAATAGCAATCAGCCCCAGCATTTT. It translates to CASSLFNSNQPQHF.